Listed here are 30 T cell receptor beta chains from one sample, sequenced in a study of shared clonotypes between healthy human individuals. Cells designated naive CD8 were CD45RO-negative and were positively selected for CCR7, with terminally differentiated effector memory CD45RA+ cells excluded. Profiled with immunoSEQ multiplex PCR; TCRdb holds only in-frame clones, not every one. This table has around 610,000 clones, around 96% appearing once. The sequenced material came from naive CD8+ T cells sorted from blood. The receptors originated from a woman aged 25 to 39 in good health.

The V gene is TRBV19, the J gene TRBJ2-1; D might be TRBD2 (6 bases). Trimming took off 3 bases at V and 7 bases at J, with 19 bases between the two ends. In germline, CDR1 is LNHDA, CDR2 SQIVND (reference sequence). This CDR3 is 16 amino acids long. The CDR3 is CASSMPGVSGTNEQFF. The CDR3, as DNA: TGTGCCAGTAGTATGCCGGGAGTCTCCGGGACGAATGAGCAGTTCTTC. The full variable domain, its missing parts supplied by reference TRBV19 and TRBJ2-1, is DGGITQSPKYLFRKEGQNVTLSCEQNLNHDAMYWYRQDPGQGLRLIYYSQIVNDFQKGDIAEGYSVSREKKESFPLTVTSAQKNPTAFYLCASSMPGVSGTNEQFFGPGTRLTVL.

This clone was found once. J is TRBJ2-7 and V is TRBV5-6, with TRBD1 matching 10 bases. CDR3 length: 14 amino acids. CDR1 SGHDT and CDR2 YYEEEE come from the germline V gene. V was pared by 4 bases and J by 6 bases, with 7 bases of the junction left unmatched. This CDR3 reads CASSDGTGVLEQYF. The CDR3 DNA is TGTGCCAGCAGCGACGGGACAGGGGTCCTCGAGCAGTACTTC.

This chain connects TRBV6-1 to TRBJ2-7, with TRBD2 identical over 7 bases. The CDR3 totals 13 residues. Trimming at V came to 4 bases and at J to 6 bases, leaving 6 bases not matched to a gene. Germline V gene lookup returns CDR1 MNHNS and CDR2 SASEGT. In DNA form, the CDR3 reads TGTGCCAGCAGTGTAAAGACTAGCTCCGAGCAGTACTTC. Protein sequence: CASSVKTSSEQYF.

The chain uses TRBV11-2 and TRBJ2-7; TRBD2 might be the D (6 bases). This CDR3 is built from 14 residues. Trimming left V 5 bases short and J 7 bases short, with 18 bases between. The germline V gene has CDR1 SGHAT and CDR2 FQNNGV. As DNA, the CDR3 is TGTGCCAGCAGCCCGTCCGGAGGGCCGCGGGAGCAGTACTTC. The encoded protein is CASSPSGGPREQYF.

The chain has TRBV6-4 and TRBJ2-5; D remains unclear. The germline V and J ends were trimmed by 7 bases and 0 bases, with 12 bases remaining between them. The germline V gene encodes CDR1 MRHNA and CDR2 SNTAGT. This CDR3 has 14 residues. This CDR3 reads CASIVGWDQETQYF. The CDR3 bases are TGTGCCAGCATCGTGGGTTGGGACCAAGAGACCCAGTACTTC.

This clone has just one count. V usage is TRBV7-3 and J usage is TRBJ2-5, with 10 bases fitting TRBD2. Per the germline V gene, CDR1 is SGHTA and CDR2 is FQGTGA. J gave up 4 bases and V 1 base, and 9 bases lay outside the gene matches. The CDR3 length is 17 residues. CDR3 protein: CASSLKVSGRFRETQYF. CDR3 coding DNA: TGTGCCAGCAGCTTAAAAGTTAGCGGGAGGTTCAGAGAGACCCAGTACTTC. Complete variable domain (other parts from reference TRBV7-3 and TRBJ2-5): GAGVSQTPSNKVTEKGKYVELRCDPISGHTALYWYRQSLGQGPEFLIYFQGTGAADDSGLPNDRFFAVRPEGSVSTLKIQRTERGDSAVYLCASSLKVSGRFRETQYFGPGTRLLVL.

This chain links TRBV19 with TRBJ2-1; 7 bases align to TRBD2. This CDR3 is 15 amino acids long. Germline lookup yields CDR1 LNHDA and CDR2 SQIVND (reference sequence). J was trimmed by 7 bases and V by 1 base; bases with no gene match: 7. The CDR3 DNA follows: TGTGCCAGTAGTATAGTTGCGGGAGTTTTTAATGAGCAGTTCTTC. It is translated as CASSIVAGVFNEQFF.

The genes are TRBV27 and TRBJ2-7, with D perhaps being TRBD1 or TRBD2 (5 bases each). This CDR3 has 11 residues. Germline loops: CDR1 MNHEY, CDR2 SMNVEV (reference sequence). The V end was cut by 7 bases, the J end by 7 bases, with 11 bases between. Here the CDR3 DNA reads TGTGCCAGCAAACGGGGCGGAGAGCAGTACTTC. This sequence encodes CASKRGGEQYF.

Points on this clone: The same CDR3 arises from other DNA sequences in this sample as well. The chain has TRBV27 and TRBJ2-7, with D unresolved. This CDR3 spans 12 amino acids. V dropped 5 bases and J dropped 0 bases, with 5 bases sitting between them. The V gene's germline CDR1 is MNHEY and CDR2 SMNVEV (reference sequence). CDR3 sequence reads: CASSLSSYEQYF. CDR3 coding DNA: TGTGCCAGCAGTCTAAGCTCCTACGAGCAGTACTTC.

The rearrangement uses TRBV14 and TRBJ1-1; D is undetermined. V lost 4 bases, J lost 5 bases, and 20 bases lay in between. This CDR3 comprises 16 residues. CDR1 SGHDN and CDR2 FVKESK come from the germline V gene. The CDR3 nucleotides are TGTGCCAGCAGCCCCTATGTAGGAGGGTTCGAAACTGAAGCTTTCTTT. Translation: CASSPYVGGFETEAFF.

The chain is built from TRBV7-9 and TRBJ2-7, with TRBD1 identical over 8 bases. CDR1 is SEHNR and CDR2 is FQNEAQ in the germline V gene (reference sequence). There are 14 residues in the CDR3. The J segment lost 3 bases and the V segment lost 2 bases, leaving 3 bases of the junction unmatched. In DNA, the CDR3 is TGTGCCAGCAGCTTACTCGGACAGGGCTACGAGCAGTACTTC. Translated, it gives CASSLLGQGYEQYF.

The chain has TRBV7-6 and TRBJ2-1, with a possible D match to TRBD2 (6 bases). CDR1 and CDR2 from the germline V gene are SGHVS and FNYEAQ. The V end was cut by 3 bases, the J end by 0 bases, with 12 bases between. The CDR3 has 16 amino acids. The CDR3 DNA follows: TGTGCCAGCAGCTTTTATGCGGGGCGCTCCTACAATGAGCAGTTCTTC. Protein sequence: CASSFYAGRSYNEQFF.

The chain links TRBV10-1 to TRBJ2-1; D call uncertain. The CDR3 contains 14 residues. Germline values: CDR1 WNHNN, CDR2 SYGVQD (reference sequence). The germline V and J ends were trimmed by 2 bases and 8 bases, with 13 bases remaining between them. The CDR3 DNA reads as TGCGCCAGCAGTGAGAGCTGGGCGCGTGATGAGCAGTTCTTC. It specifies CASSESWARDEQFF.

This rearrangement joins TRBV5-5 to TRBJ2-3; TRBD2 matches 10 bases. V lost 1 base, J lost 0 bases, and 5 bases stayed unmatched. The CDR3 runs to 17 residues. The germline V gene encodes CDR1 SGHKS and CDR2 YYEKEE (reference sequence). The CDR3 sequence is CASSLSSGGTSTDTQYF. As DNA, the CDR3 is TGTGCCAGCAGCTTGTCTAGCGGGGGTACTAGCACAGATACGCAGTATTTT.

This chain uses TRBV30 with TRBJ2-1; no reliable D call. CDR3 length equals 11 residues. The germline V gene encodes CDR1 GTSNPN and CDR2 SVGIG (reference sequence). V was trimmed by 4 bases and J by 8 bases, leaving 9 bases between them. CDR3 coding DNA: TGTGCCTGGACGGATGTCTATGAGCAGTTCTTC. Encoded protein: CAWTDVYEQFF. The whole variable domain, remainder taken from reference TRBV30 and TRBJ2-1, is SQTIHQWPATLVQPVGSPLSLECTVEGTSNPNLYWYRQAAGRGLQLLFYSVGIGQISSEVPQNLSASRPQDRQFILSSKKLLLSDSGFYLCAWTDVYEQFFGPGTRLTVL.

The chain has TRBV29-1 and TRBJ2-5; 7 bases match TRBD2. The J call may not be correct, given that the DNA end is closer to TRBJ2-7. This CDR3 has 15 residues. Germline values: CDR1 SQVTM, CDR2 ANQGSEA. The CDR3 protein is CSVEGGDLESYEQYF. CDR3 bases: TGCAGCGTTGAGGGGGGGGACCTCGAATCCTACGAGCAGTACTTC.

The rearrangement joins TRBV5-1 to TRBJ1-4; no clear D gene. Germline assignment: CDR1 SGHRS and CDR2 YFSETQ. The ends were cut back, 1 base at V and 0 bases at J, with 10 bases in the middle. The CDR3 runs 16 residues. CDR3 bases: TGCGCCAGCAGCTTGTTCCGATCCGCAACTAATGAAAAACTGTTTTTT. Translated, it gives CASSLFRSATNEKLFF.

The chain couples TRBV14 to TRBJ2-7, with TRBD1 matching over 7 bases. With V trimmed by 6 bases and J by 2 bases, 4 bases remained unmatched. The CDR3 runs 13 residues. From germline, CDR1 is SGHDN and CDR2 FVKESK. CDR3 bases: TGTGCCAGCAGGGATACAGGGGCCTACGAGCAGTACTTC. Residues: CASRDTGAYEQYF. The complete variable domain, with remaining parts taken from reference TRBV14 and TRBJ2-7, reads EAGVTQFPSHSVIEKGQTVTLRCDPISGHDNLYWYRRVMGKEIKFLLHFVKESKQDESGMPNNRFLAERTGGTYSTLKVQPAELEDSGVYFCASRDTGAYEQYFGPGTRLTVT.

The chain carries TRBV9 and TRBJ1-3; TRBD1 aligns across 7 bases. Germline values: CDR1 SGDLS, CDR2 YYNGEE. The CDR3 length is 15 residues. The ends lost 3 bases at V and 0 bases at J; junction bases unmatched: 3. The CDR3 DNA follows: TGTGCCAGCAGCGGACAGGGTTCCTCTGGAAACACCATATATTTT. Its protein product is CASSGQGSSGNTIYF.

The chain combines TRBV19 with TRBJ1-5; D is uncertain. The V end was cut by 1 base, the J end by 0 bases, with 10 bases between. The CDR3 loop spans 16 amino acids. Germline values: CDR1 LNHDA, CDR2 SQIVND (reference sequence). CDR3 sequence (DNA): TGTGCCAGTAGTATAGCCCGCTCGGGTAGCAATCAGCCCCAGCATTTT. Translating it yields CASSIARSGSNQPQHF.

Points on this clone: At the DNA level, this CDR3 is encoded by other sequences in the same sample as well. The CDR3 spells CASSLGGNYEQYF. DNA for the CDR3: TGTGCCAGCAGCTTGGGGGGGAACTACGAGCAGTACTTC. V is TRBV5-4 and J is TRBJ2-7, with D perhaps matching TRBD1 or TRBD2 (5 bases each). The V and J ends lost 0 bases and 3 bases respectively, with 7 bases between them. Per the germline V gene, CDR1 is SGHNT and CDR2 is YYREEE (reference sequence). The CDR3 runs to 13 residues. Drawing the rest from reference TRBV5-4 and TRBJ2-7, the complete variable domain is ETGVTQSPTHLIKTRGQQVTLRCSSQSGHNTVSWYQQALGQGPQFIFQYYREEENGRGNFPPRFSGLQFPNYSSELNVNALELDDSALYLCASSLGGNYEQYFGPGTRLTVT.

The rearrangement links TRBV7-9 to TRBJ2-1; tentative D call: TRBD2 (6 bases). The V end lost 0 bases, the J end lost 9 bases, and 18 bases lay between the germline ends. The CDR3 length is 16 residues. The germline V gene has CDR1 SEHNR and CDR2 FQNEAQ (reference sequence). The CDR3 nucleotides read TGTGCCAGCAGCTTAGCCTGGCGGGGCGGCGGCGGTGAGCAGTTCTTC. It encodes CASSLAWRGGGGEQFF.

This sequence joins TRBV5-6 and TRBJ2-7; D might be TRBD1 or TRBD2, each matching 5 bases. The germline CDR1 and CDR2 sequences are SGHDT and YYEEEE. This CDR3 is built from 14 residues. Trimming pared 4 bases from V and 2 bases from J, leaving 13 bases between. The CDR3 coding sequence is TGTGCCAGCAGCGCCGGGGCACAGCCCTACGAGCAGTACTTC. It yields the protein CASSAGAQPYEQYF.

The chain carries TRBV23-1 and TRBJ2-1, with a possible D match to TRBD2 (6 bases). TRBV23-1 is placed among ORFs of uncertain function. The CDR3 has 18 residues. Trimming took 2 bases from V and 8 from J, leaving 25 bases between them. DNA for the CDR3: TGCGCCAGCAGTCAACCGGGGGTGCCGCTACAACACTGGTATGAGCAGTTCTTC. Amino acid sequence: CASSQPGVPLQHWYEQFF.

The J gene is TRBJ1-5, the V gene TRBV2, with D possibly TRBD1 on 5 matching bases. The CDR3 has 13 amino acids. Trimming removed 6 bases from V and 6 bases from J, with 12 bases in between. Germline assignment: CDR1 SNHLY and CDR2 FYNNEI. The CDR3 is CASRHRTSQPQHF. CDR3 nucleotide sequence: TGTGCCAGCAGACACAGGACGAGTCAGCCCCAGCATTTT.

V usage is TRBV19 and J usage is TRBJ1-5, with D maybe TRBD1 (5 bases). The germline V gene has CDR1 LNHDA and CDR2 SQIVND (reference sequence). This CDR3 is 17 amino acids long. Trimming took 0 bases from V and 0 from J, leaving 12 bases between them. CDR3 nucleotide sequence: TGTGCCAGTAGTATAGACGGGGGTTACTATAGCAATCAGCCCCAGCATTTT. Translated: CASSIDGGYYSNQPQHF.

This chain links TRBV30 with TRBJ2-3, with 9 nucleotides matching TRBD1. Germline loops: CDR1 GTSNPN, CDR2 SVGIG (reference sequence). This CDR3 has 16 amino acids. The V and J ends lost 2 bases and 4 bases, in that order; junction bases with no gene match: 10. In DNA, the CDR3 is TGTGCCTGGAGTTCAGGGACAGGGTTGTTCGCAGATACGCAGTATTTT. Amino acids: CAWSSGTGLFADTQYF.

With regard to this clone: The same CDR3 arises from other DNA sequences in this sample as well. The chain employs TRBV27 and TRBJ2-7; 7 nucleotides line up with TRBD2. The CDR3 length is 13 residues. V was clipped by 5 bases and J by 6 bases; unmatched bases: 7. Germline lookup yields CDR1 MNHEY and CDR2 SMNVEV (reference sequence). The DNA of the CDR3 is TGTGCCAGCAGTCCGGGACTACCCACCGAGCAGTACTTC. It is translated as CASSPGLPTEQYF.

This chain uses TRBV28 with TRBJ1-2, with TRBD1 identical over 10 bases. The J segment lost 8 bases and the V segment lost 8 bases, leaving 8 bases of the junction unmatched. This CDR3 region has 13 residues. CDR1 and CDR2 from the germline V gene are MDHEN and SYDVKM. The CDR3 spells CASRGQGLGGYTF. In DNA, the CDR3 is TGTGCCAGCCGGGGACAGGGGCTGGGCGGCTACACCTTC.

The chain couples TRBV27 to TRBJ2-7, with 7 bases that match TRBD1. V lost 6 bases and J lost 4; bases outside the gene matches: 6. The CDR3 is 13 residues long. Germline V gives CDR1 MNHEY, CDR2 SMNVEV (reference sequence). CDR3 sequence reads: CASSNRGRYEQYF. CDR3 in DNA: TGTGCCAGCAGCAACAGGGGTAGGTACGAGCAGTACTTC.